Presented here are 20 T cell receptor beta chains from one specimen sequenced in a study of T cell clonality in common variable immunodeficiency. The method was immunoSEQ multiplex PCR; TCRdb's version includes in-frame clones alone and lacks a portion of them. Observed in the sample are some 42,000 clones, none of them singletons. The specimen was peripheral blood mononuclear cells. These TCRs come from a person aged 18 to 75 in good health.

This clone showed up many times. The missing CDR3 end, 3 residues past where the read stops, is filled in from the germline J gene. The rearrangement links TRBV3-1 (or the pseudogene TRBV3-2) to TRBJ2-3, with D perhaps TRBD2 (6 bases). CDR3 length: 16 residues. Looked up from germline, CDR1 is LGHDT and CDR2 is YNNKEL (reference sequence). V was pared by 1 base and J by 1 base, with 12 bases between. The CDR3 loop reads CASSQGGGGGTDTQYF. The DNA read from the CDR3 is TGTGCCAGCAGCCAAGGTGGTGGAGGGGGCACAGATACG.

This clone has ten or more counts. The chain's CDR3 is CASSLLAGETQYF. The covered CDR3 bases are TGTGCCAGTAGTTTGCTAGCAGGCGAGACC. The chain recombines TRBV19 with TRBJ2-5; D might be TRBD2 (5 bases). Coverage ceases 3 residues before the CDR3 finishes, and the germline J gene fills in the end. Germline V CDR1 and CDR2: LNHDA, SQIVND (reference sequence). Trimming took 5 bases from V and 5 from J, leaving 12 bases between them. This CDR3 comprises 13 residues.

This clone was counted ten times or more. Read sequence stops 3 residues before the CDR3 end, and the germline J gene provides the missing end. This sequence joins TRBV2 and TRBJ2-1; D remains ambiguous. Trimming removed 3 bases from V and 4 bases from J, with 16 bases in between. The CDR3 is 16 residues long. Germline-derived CDR1 and CDR2 are SNHLY and FYNNEI. The DNA read from the CDR3 is TGTGCCAGCAGTGACTATGGTGGTGTATGGTACAATGAG. This translates into CASSDYGGVWYNE. In full, the CDR3 is CASSDYGGVWYNEQFF.

This clone was seen at least ten times. The CDR3 end is not reached by the read, which stops 3 residues before it; the germline J gene fills it in. This chain connects TRBV5-1 to TRBJ2-7, with TRBD2 identical over 7 bases. Trimming at V came to 5 bases and at J to 4 bases, leaving 12 bases not matched to a gene. CDR3 length equals 15 residues. The germline gives CDR1 SGHRS, CDR2 YFSETQ. CDR3 bases read: TGCGCCAGCAGACCTACTAGCGTCGTCCTTTACGAG. It specifies CASRPTSVVLYE. The full CDR3 is CASRPTSVVLYEQYF.

Ten or more counts support this clone. The CDR3 end lies 3 residues beyond the end of the read and is filled in from the germline J gene. The chain couples TRBV5-1 to TRBJ2-3; 7 bases are shared with TRBD1. Germline V lookup: CDR1 SGHRS, CDR2 YFSETQ. Losses at the gene ends were 4 bases for V and 1 base for J; bases not matched to a gene: 3. This CDR3 has 14 amino acids. The CDR3 bases that were read are TGCGCCAGCAGCCAAGGACAGGGCACAGATACG. Its translation is CASSQGQGTDT. The full CDR3 protein is CASSQGQGTDTQYF.

On this clone: The CDR3 end lies 3 residues beyond the end of the read and is filled in from the germline J gene. The chain uses TRBV18 and TRBJ2-4, with TRBD1 matching over 11 bases. Per germline, CDR1 KGHSH and CDR2 LQKENI. The CDR3 is 16 amino acids. CDR3 loop: CASSPPIGQGAGGQYF. Incomplete CDR3 DNA: TGTGCCAGCTCACCACCGATCGGACAGGGGGCGGGTGGT.

This clone was found many times. The read terminates 3 residues before the CDR3 end, so the remaining end is supplied by the germline J gene. This chain uses TRBV4-2 with TRBJ2-5; possible D gene TRBD2, 6 bases. The CDR3 is made up of 14 amino acids. Trimming removed 3 bases from V and 4 bases from J, with 12 bases in between. Germline CDR1 LGHNA, CDR2 YNFKEQ. CDR3 bases read: TGTGCCAGCAGCCAGAGGGACGGGGGAGAGACC. It yields the protein CASSQRDGGET. From start to end, the CDR3 is CASSQRDGGETQYF.

This clone was detected many times. The read halts 3 residues ahead of the CDR3 end, with the missing end drawn from the germline J gene. The chain is built from TRBV5-1 and TRBJ2-7, with D possibly TRBD1 on 6 matching bases. With 4 bases removed from V and 2 bases from J, the gap between germline ends came to 16 bases. CDR3 size: 15 residues. Germline CDR1 and CDR2: SGHRS and YFSETQ. This CDR3 reads CASSPRQDRPYEQYF. The sequenced CDR3 bases are TGCGCCAGCAGCCCTCGACAGGACCGTCCCTACGAG.

Comment on this clone: The read terminates 3 residues before the CDR3 end, so the remaining end is supplied by the germline J gene. This chain connects TRBV20-1 to TRBJ1-4; D is uncertain. Per the germline V gene, CDR1 is DFQATT and CDR2 is SNEGSKA (reference sequence). This CDR3 is 15 amino acids long. Between the trimmed V and J ends, which lost 5 bases and 3 bases, there was a span of 16 bases. CDR3 sequence reads: CSAGLGDRANEKLFF. The CDR3 DNA, read in part, is TGCAGTGCTGGACTGGGTGACCGAGCTAATGAAAAA.

This clone was found many times. The CDR3 end falls 3 residues outside the read, so it is completed with the germline J gene. The chain combines TRBV20-1 with TRBJ1-5; a weak D match, TRBD1 (5 bases). V was shortened by 6 bases and J by 0 bases, with 21 bases between the two germline ends. This CDR3 has 17 residues. Germline loops: CDR1 DFQATT, CDR2 SNEGSKA (reference sequence). CDR3 amino acids: CSAEGMRADYSNQPQHF. CDR3 DNA (partial): TGCAGTGCGGAGGGGATGAGGGCAGATTATAGCAATCAGCCC.

As concerns this clone: The read falls 3 residues short of the CDR3 end, and the missing part is taken from the germline J gene. The chain joins TRBV11-2 to TRBJ2-6; the D is unclear. CDR1 and CDR2 (germline): SGHAT, FQNNGV. CDR3 size: 15 residues. Trimming stripped 7 bases from V and 4 bases from J, with 14 bases between. Here the CDR3 reads CASNYGMPGANVLTF. CDR3 DNA, as far as it was read: TGTGCCAGCAACTATGGCATGCCGGGGGCCAACGTC.

This clone was found many times. The CDR3 extends 3 residues past the end of the read, so its final part is completed from the germline J gene. This chain connects TRBV19 to TRBJ2-1; 10 bases are a match to TRBD1. The CDR3 runs to 15 residues. Germline CDR1 and CDR2: LNHDA and SQIVND (reference sequence). The V segment lost 6 bases and the J segment 4 bases; nucleotides outside the gene matches: 6. This CDR3 is CASSLPGQGYNEQFF. The sequenced part of the CDR3 DNA is TGTGCCAGTAGCCTTCCGGGACAGGGGTACAATGAG. Using reference TRBV19 and TRBJ2-1 for the parts outside the CDR3, the full variable domain is DGGITQSPKYLFRKEGQNVTLSCEQNLNHDAMYWYRQDPGQGLRLIYYSQIVNDFQKGDIAEGYSVSREKKESFPLTVTSAQKNPTAFYLCASSLPGQGYNEQFFGPGTRLTVL.

This clone was counted at least ten times. The CDR3 extends 3 residues past the end of the read, so its final part is completed from the germline J gene. The chain recombines TRBV12-3 or TRBV12-4 with TRBJ2-5, with a tentative D call TRBD1 (6 bases). V lost 2 bases, J lost 2 bases, and 9 bases lay in between. There are 14 residues in the CDR3. The sequenced CDR3 bases are TGTGCCAGCAGTTTAACTGGACAGCAAGAGACC. Amino acid sequence: CASSLTGQQET. The whole CDR3 protein reads CASSLTGQQETQYF.

Ten or more counts support this clone. The read terminates 3 residues before the CDR3 end, so the remaining end is supplied by the germline J gene. The chain employs TRBV19 and TRBJ1-5; TRBD1 is a possible D gene (6 bases). This CDR3 has 14 residues. Germline V gene data show CDR1 as LNHDA and CDR2 as SQIVND (reference sequence). V was cut by 2 bases and J by 6 bases, with 11 bases left in between. The sequenced part of the CDR3 DNA is TGTGCCAGTAGTATAACCAGGGGTGGTCAGCCC. It codes for CASSITRGGQP. The CDR3 as a whole reads CASSITRGGQPQHF.

The sample holds a few counts of this clone. The CDR3 is cut off 3 residues early in the read; its end comes from the germline J gene. The V call is TRBV2, the J call TRBJ2-1; 7 nucleotides agree with TRBD1. The CDR3 is 15 amino acids. Looked up from germline, CDR1 is SNHLY and CDR2 is FYNNEI. V shed 5 bases and J 9 bases; nucleotides not matched to a gene: 13. CDR3 DNA, as far as it was read: TGTGCCAGCAGTTTGGACAGGAGAGGATCGGGTGAG. Its translation: CASSLDRRGSGE. The CDR3, in full, reads CASSLDRRGSGEQFF.

This clone was observed a handful of times. The DNA ends 3 residues before the CDR3 does, and the rest of the CDR3 is filled in from the germline J gene. The V call is TRBV13, the J call TRBJ1-2, with D perhaps TRBD1 (5 bases). This CDR3 has 15 amino acids. Per the germline V gene, CDR1 is PRHDT and CDR2 is FYEKMQ (reference sequence). CDR3: CASSPPSGGYNDYTF. CDR3 DNA (partial): TGTGCCAGCAGCCCCCCTAGCGGGGGGTACAATGAC.

This clone has at least ten counts. Sequencing ends 3 residues short of the CDR3 end; the germline J gene provides the rest. The chain employs TRBV9 and TRBJ2-5, with D possibly called TRBD1 or TRBD2 (7 bases each). Germline V gene lookup returns CDR1 SGDLS and CDR2 YYNGEE. The CDR3 runs 17 residues. Trimming removed 4 bases at V and 4 bases at J, with 23 bases between. CDR3 DNA, as far as it was read: TGTGCCAGCAGCACAGGGGCGAGCGGGACAGCCCCAGAGACC. This codes for CASSTGASGTAPET. The complete CDR3 protein is CASSTGASGTAPETQYF.

This clone was observed many times. The CDR3 end is not reached by the read, which stops 3 residues before it; the germline J gene fills it in. The chain combines TRBV7-6 with TRBJ2-7; D is uncertain. Germline CDR1 and CDR2: SGHVS and FNYEAQ. The CDR3 totals 12 residues. Trimming took off 2 bases at V and 6 bases at J, with 8 bases between the two ends. Partial CDR3 DNA: TGTGCCAGCAGCTTATACCTCGGCGAG. Translated: CASSLYLGE. The whole CDR3 sequence is CASSLYLGEQYF.

This clone was detected many times. The CDR3 end is not reached by the read, which stops 3 residues before it; the germline J gene fills it in. The J gene is TRBJ2-3, the V gene TRBV5-1; D call uncertain. The CDR3 has 15 residues. Germline V lookup: CDR1 SGHRS, CDR2 YFSETQ. Trimming removed 3 bases at V and 6 bases at J, with 17 bases between. The sequenced CDR3 bases are TGCGCCAGCAGCTCCGGCGGTTCCAGCGCGGATACG. This encodes CASSSGGSSADT. The whole CDR3 sequence is CASSSGGSSADTQYF.

This clone was recorded at least ten times. The observed sequence ends 3 residues before the CDR3 terminus, with the missing tail filled in from the germline J gene. The J gene is TRBJ1-6, the V gene TRBV7-9, with 8 bases aligning to TRBD1. Germline V gives CDR1 SEHNR, CDR2 FQNEAQ (reference sequence). J gave up 9 bases and V 0 bases, and 1 base lay outside the gene matches. The CDR3 totals 14 residues. CDR3 protein: CASSLADRVSPLHF. CDR3 DNA, as far as it was read: TGTGCCAGCAGCTTAGCGGACAGGGTTTCACCC.